The 32 T cell receptor beta chains listed next were all sequenced from one sample in a study of Ad26.COV2.S vaccination and SARS-CoV-2 variants. The treatment was: over 15 received Ad26.COV2.S at low or high dose, single or two shots; several received placebo; per-sample allocation not given. All samples were drawn on day 63, counting from the first vaccine or placebo injection. TCRdb keeps only in-frame clones here, not all; method: immunoSEQ multiplex PCR. The sample holds roughly 700,000 clones, more than 80% seen once. The sample here was peripheral blood, taken in a trial of Ad26.COV2.S vaccine versus placebo. The receptors come from a person aged 18-60 years who received the Ad26.COV2.S COVID-19 vaccine or a placebo.

A single count supports this clone. The CDR3 loop is CAWAQGVEKLFF. CDR3 DNA sequence: TGTGCCTGGGCCCAGGGTGTTGAAAAACTGTTTTTT. This chain links TRBV30 with TRBJ1-4; D might be TRBD1 (5 bases). The germline CDR1 and CDR2 sequences are GTSNPN and SVGIG (reference sequence). This CDR3 contains 12 residues. V gave up 5 bases and J gave up 7 bases, with 11 bases separating them.

J is TRBJ1-1 and V is TRBV18, with D possibly being TRBD1 (6 bases). The V gene lost 6 bases and the J gene lost 1 base, with 15 bases spanning the gap. CDR3 length: 15 amino acids. The germline CDR1 and CDR2 sequences are KGHSH and LQKENI. This CDR3 reads CASSFEGVRNTEAFF. The CDR3 nucleotides are TGTGCCAGCTCCTTTGAGGGGGTTCGGAACACTGAAGCTTTCTTT.

The J gene is TRBJ2-5, the V gene TRBV30; 8 bases line up with TRBD1. Per germline, CDR1 GTSNPN and CDR2 SVGIG (reference sequence). V dropped 3 bases and J dropped 4; count of bases not matched to a gene: 4. The CDR3 totals 13 residues. The CDR3 sequence is CAWRRQGRETQYF. The CDR3 DNA is TGTGCCTGGAGGCGACAGGGGAGAGAGACCCAGTACTTC.

The chain's CDR3 is CASSQAGAYEQYF. Here the CDR3 DNA reads TGCGCCAGCAGCCAAGCGGGGGCCTACGAGCAGTACTTC. The chain employs TRBV4-1 and TRBJ2-7, with D possibly matching TRBD2 (6 bases). V shed 1 base and J shed 2 bases, with 6 bases lying between them. The CDR3 covers 13 residues. CDR1 and CDR2 from the germline V gene are MGHRA and YSYEKL.

V and J are TRBV5-6 and TRBJ2-4, with D perhaps TRBD2 (5 bases). V lost 4 bases and J 0 bases, leaving 17 bases between the germline ends. The CDR3 is 17 amino acids. Germline values: CDR1 SGHDT, CDR2 YYEEEE. The CDR3 DNA is TGTGCCAGCAGCGGTCGGACTGGCTTGCTAGCCAAAAACATTCAGTACTTC. Protein sequence: CASSGRTGLLAKNIQYF. Full variable domain (rest looked up from reference TRBV5-6 and TRBJ2-4): DAGVTQSPTHLIKTRGQQVTLRCSPKSGHDTVSWYQQALGQGPQFIFQYYEEEERQRGNFPDRFSGHQFPNYSSELNVNALLLGDSALYLCASSGRTGLLAKNIQYFGAGTRLSVL.

DNA of the CDR3: TGTGCCACCAGTGATGCCGGGACATCGTACGAGCAGTACTTC. Translation: CATSDAGTSYEQYF. This chain joins TRBV24-1 and TRBJ2-7, with D possibly matching TRBD1 (6 bases). Germline V gene data show CDR1 as KGHDR and CDR2 as SFDVKD. This CDR3 is 14 amino acids long. The V end was cut by 3 bases, the J end by 4 bases, with 12 bases between.

The V call is TRBV2, the J call TRBJ2-7; no firm D call. This CDR3 comprises 11 residues. The germline V and J ends were trimmed by 6 bases and 4 bases, with 7 bases remaining between them. Looked up from germline, CDR1 is SNHLY and CDR2 is FYNNEI. The CDR3 is CASSPRYEQYF. The DNA of the CDR3 is TGTGCCAGCAGCCCTAGGTACGAGCAGTACTTC. The whole variable domain, remainder taken from reference TRBV2 and TRBJ2-7, is EPEVTQTPSHQVTQMGQEVILRCVPISNHLYFYWYRQILGQKVEFLVSFYNNEISEKSEIFDDQFSVERPDGSNFTLKIRSTKLEDSAMYFCASSPRYEQYFGPGTRLTVT.

The rearrangement links TRBV10-3 to TRBJ2-2; 7 bases fit TRBD1. The CDR3 sequence is 15 residues long. Losses at the gene ends were 2 bases for V and 6 bases for J; bases not matched to a gene: 6. Looked up from germline, CDR1 is ENHRY and CDR2 is SYGVKD. DNA for the CDR3: TGTGCCATCAGTGAGCTCCGACAGGGCCCCGGGGAGCTGTTTTTT. Residues: CAISELRQGPGELFF.

The chain links TRBV6-2 or TRBV6-3 to TRBJ2-1; 8 bases line up with TRBD1. J lost 10 bases, V lost 2 bases, and 10 bases had no gene match. CDR1 is MNHEY, CDR2 SVGEGT, per germline. CDR3 length: 15 residues. CDR3 DNA: TGTGCCAGCAGTTACGCCGGCAGGGGGCATCGGGAGCAGTTCTTC. This gives the protein CASSYAGRGHREQFF.

As for this clone: Other DNA sequences in the same sample also yield this CDR3. The chain has TRBV19 and TRBJ1-2; 11 positions match TRBD1. The CDR3 length is 16 residues. The V and J ends lost 5 bases and 4 bases, in that order; junction bases with no gene match: 9. Germline CDR1 and CDR2: LNHDA and SQIVND (reference sequence). The CDR3 reads CASSPGTGGLGYGYTF. CDR3 in DNA: TGTGCCAGTAGTCCCGGGACAGGGGGACTGGGCTATGGCTACACCTTC.

The gene calls are TRBV6-1 and TRBJ1-1; TRBD1 might be the D (6 bases). Germline values: CDR1 MNHNS, CDR2 SASEGT. This CDR3 spans 14 amino acids. Trimming removed 8 bases at V and 3 bases at J, with 16 bases between. CDR3 in amino acids: CASLVRTGHTEAFF. CDR3 nucleotide sequence: TGTGCCAGCCTTGTTCGTACAGGGCACACTGAAGCTTTCTTT.

The chain joins TRBV3-1 (or the pseudogene TRBV3-2) to TRBJ2-5; D is tentatively TRBD1 or TRBD2 (5 bases each). V dropped 4 bases and J dropped 7 bases, with 19 bases sitting between them. CDR3 size: 15 residues. The germline V gene has CDR1 LGHDT and CDR2 YNNKEL (reference sequence). CDR3 residues: CASSRTLGTEGTQYF. DNA of the CDR3: TGTGCCAGCAGCCGAACGTTGGGGACCGAAGGGACCCAGTACTTC.

The CDR3 bases are TGCGCCAGCAGCCAAGTTGTTGGGGCTAGCAATCAGCCCCAGCATTTT. This sequence encodes CASSQVVGASNQPQHF. This chain uses TRBV4-3 with TRBJ1-5; a possible D gene is TRBD1 (5 bases). Trimming pared 1 base from V and 0 bases from J, leaving 10 bases between. The length of the CDR3 is 16 residues. In germline, CDR1 is LGHNA, CDR2 YSLEER.

The chain links TRBV5-1 to TRBJ2-7; 7 bases line up with TRBD1. Trimming cost V 4 bases and J 4 bases; bases outside gene matches: 14. CDR1 SGHRS and CDR2 YFSETQ come from the germline V gene. There are 16 residues in the CDR3. The CDR3 sequence: CASSPRAGGFGYEQYF. The CDR3 DNA follows: TGCGCCAGCAGCCCTCGGGCAGGGGGTTTCGGGTACGAGCAGTACTTC.

The chain couples TRBV10-2 to TRBJ1-1; 9 positions agree with TRBD1. The ends lost 6 bases at V and 11 bases at J; junction bases unmatched: 10. CDR3 length equals 13 residues. Germline assignment: CDR1 WSHSY and CDR2 SAAADI. In DNA, the CDR3 is TGCGCCAGCAGGGACCGGACAGGGGCTCACGCTTTCTTT. Translating it yields CASRDRTGAHAFF.

This clone was observed a few times. The chain is built from TRBV5-1 and TRBJ1-6; D is unresolved. The CDR3 is 14 amino acids. Germline CDR1 and CDR2: SGHRS and YFSETQ. V dropped 4 bases and J dropped 5 bases, with 10 bases sitting between them. CDR3 coding DNA: TGCGCCAGCAGCAACCGGGGAGATAATTCACCCCTCCACTTT. Amino acid sequence: CASSNRGDNSPLHF. The complete variable domain, with remaining parts taken from reference TRBV5-1 and TRBJ1-6, reads KAGVTQTPRYLIKTRGQQVTLSCSPISGHRSVSWYQQTPGQGLQFLFEYFSETQRNKGNFPGRFSGRQFSNSRSEMNVSTLELGDSALYLCASSNRGDNSPLHFGNGTRLTVT.

This sequence joins TRBV10-2 and TRBJ2-1; D is unresolved. Germline values: CDR1 WSHSY, CDR2 SAAADI. Trimming stripped 0 bases from V and 6 bases from J, with 15 bases between. The CDR3 is 16 residues long. The CDR3 nucleotides read TGCGCCAGCAGTGAGTCGTCAGGTCGACCCTCCAATGAGCAGTTCTTC. Translating it yields CASSESSGRPSNEQFF.

The chain has TRBV5-5 and TRBJ1-2; D gene uncertain. Germline CDR1 reads SGHKS; CDR2 reads YYEKEE (reference sequence). The CDR3 is 16 residues long. V lost 0 bases, J lost 5 bases, and 17 bases lay in between. In nucleotides, the CDR3 is TGTGCCAGCAGCTTGGTCCGAAGCCAAACTCAGTATGGCTACACCTTC. Translation gives CASSLVRSQTQYGYTF.

The J gene is TRBJ1-3, the V gene TRBV6-1; D gene uncertain. CDR1 MNHNS and CDR2 SASEGT come from the germline V gene. This CDR3 region has 16 residues. Trimming removed 2 bases from V and 3 bases from J, with 14 bases in between. The CDR3 reads CASSEFMGGFGNTIYF. The CDR3 DNA sequence: TGTGCCAGCAGTGAATTTATGGGAGGGTTTGGAAACACCATATATTTT.

J is TRBJ2-5 and V is TRBV4-1; D gene ambiguous. This CDR3 region has 12 residues. Looked up from germline, CDR1 is MGHRA and CDR2 is YSYEKL. V was clipped by 1 base and J by 5 bases, with 5 bases between them. CDR3: CASSQGGETQYF. The CDR3 DNA reads as TGCGCCAGCAGCCAAGGTGGGGAGACCCAGTACTTC.

J is TRBJ2-7 and V is TRBV2; 9 bases align to TRBD1. In germline, CDR1 is SNHLY, CDR2 FYNNEI. The CDR3 is made up of 14 amino acids. With 6 bases clipped from V and 7 bases from J, the junction kept 10 bases outside the gene matches. In DNA, the CDR3 is TGTGCCAGCAGCGCCGGGACAGGGACCTGGGAGCAGTACTTC. Its translation: CASSAGTGTWEQYF.

The V call is TRBV30, the J call TRBJ2-1, with a possible D match to TRBD1 (5 bases). V was pared by 1 base and J by 0 bases, with 16 bases between. The CDR3 loop spans 17 amino acids. The germline gives CDR1 GTSNPN, CDR2 SVGIG (reference sequence). CDR3 nucleotide sequence: TGTGCCTGGAGTGACCTGGGGCGGACGAGCTCCTACAATGAGCAGTTCTTC. Amino acid sequence: CAWSDLGRTSSYNEQFF.

The rearrangement joins TRBV30 to TRBJ2-5; D is perhaps TRBD2 (6 bases). Germline CDR1 is GTSNPN and CDR2 is SVGIG (reference sequence). V gave up 0 bases and J gave up 1 base, with 15 bases separating them. The CDR3 is 16 residues long. The CDR3 DNA is TGTGCCTGGAGTGTAGGGAGCGGGTTCCGCCAAGAGACCCAGTACTTC. This gives the protein CAWSVGSGFRQETQYF.

This clone was detected ten times or more. J is TRBJ1-2 and V is TRBV7-2; no firm D call. The CDR3 loop spans 15 amino acids. Trimming took off 2 bases at V and 6 bases at J, with 16 bases between the two ends. Germline V lookup: CDR1 SGHTA, CDR2 FQGNSA. The CDR3, as DNA: TGTGCCAGCAGCTTAACCCCGACGGGAGGTCATGGCTACACCTTC. Protein sequence: CASSLTPTGGHGYTF.

The genes are TRBV7-9 and TRBJ2-1, with D hard to call. The CDR3 loop spans 16 amino acids. In germline, CDR1 is SEHNR, CDR2 FQNEAQ (reference sequence). Trimming stripped 7 bases from V and 3 bases from J, with 19 bases between. This CDR3 is CASTPKTVDFYNEQFF. CDR3 nucleotides: TGTGCCAGCACCCCGAAAACAGTGGATTTCTACAATGAGCAGTTCTTC.

Points on this clone: One end of the junction fails to match germline, which may point to a read error. The J gene is TRBJ1-6, the V gene TRBV19; D gene unclear. CDR3 length: 16 residues. The germline gives CDR1 LNHDA, CDR2 SQIVND (reference sequence). CDR3 amino acids: CASRSNRGSYDSPLHF. The CDR3 region has the DNA TGTGCCAGTAGATCCAATCGAGGCTCCTATGATTCACCCCTCCACTTT.

This clone was recorded a few times. Different DNA sequences within this sample yield the same CDR3. J is TRBJ2-7 and V is TRBV6-5; D is unclear. V was shortened by 5 bases and J by 2 bases, with 4 bases between the two germline ends. Germline lookup yields CDR1 MNHEY and CDR2 SVGAGI. The CDR3 has 11 residues. The CDR3 nucleotides are TGTGCCAGCAGTACCGCCTACGAGCAGTACTTC. This encodes CASSTAYEQYF.

The chain combines TRBV5-6 with TRBJ1-2, with D perhaps matching TRBD1 (5 bases). CDR1 is SGHDT and CDR2 is YYEEEE in the germline V gene. The CDR3 sequence is 15 residues long. V was cut by 0 bases and J by 5 bases, with 14 bases left in between. The CDR3 sequence is CASSLGRGALYGYTF. For the CDR3, the DNA is TGTGCCAGCAGCTTGGGGAGGGGCGCATTGTATGGCTACACCTTC. The full variable domain, in which reference TRBV5-6 and TRBJ1-2 provide the parts outside the CDR3, is DAGVTQSPTHLIKTRGQQVTLRCSPKSGHDTVSWYQQALGQGPQFIFQYYEEEERQRGNFPDRFSGHQFPNYSSELNVNALLLGDSALYLCASSLGRGALYGYTFGSGTRLTVV.

The chain employs TRBV3-1 (or the pseudogene TRBV3-2) and TRBJ2-1, with 9 bases lining up with TRBD2. Trimming took 3 bases from V and 9 from J; bases not matched to a gene: 12. The CDR3 extends over 16 amino acids. Germline assignment: CDR1 LGHDT and CDR2 YNNKEL (reference sequence). Here the CDR3 DNA reads TGTGCCAGCAGCCACGCCGGGACTAGCCCCTCGGGTGAGCAGTTCTTC. Translated, it gives CASSHAGTSPSGEQFF.

The chain recombines TRBV28 with TRBJ1-2, with D perhaps matching TRBD1 (5 bases). Trimming took off 3 bases at V and 3 bases at J, with 14 bases between the two ends. The CDR3 runs to 15 residues. Germline CDR1 is MDHEN and CDR2 is SYDVKM. Here the CDR3 reads CASSFPVLGDYGYTF. The DNA of the CDR3 is TGTGCCAGCAGTTTTCCTGTTTTGGGGGACTATGGCTACACCTTC.

This chain joins TRBV9 and TRBJ2-1; 10 positions agree with TRBD2. The CDR3 loop spans 15 amino acids. V shed 4 bases and J 3 bases; nucleotides not matched to a gene: 4. The germline V gene has CDR1 SGDLS and CDR2 YYNGEE. Written as DNA, the CDR3 is TGTGCCAGCAGCTTTAGCGGGAGGAGCTACAATGAGCAGTTCTTC. Translated, it gives CASSFSGRSYNEQFF.

The chain links TRBV6-5 to TRBJ1-1; D is ambiguous. Germline lookup yields CDR1 MNHEY and CDR2 SVGAGI. This CDR3 has 13 residues. V was clipped by 6 bases and J by 1 base, with 9 bases between them. The CDR3 nucleotides are TGTGCCAGCAGCCGGGCCCAGAACACTGAAGCTTTCTTT. Translation gives CASSRAQNTEAFF.